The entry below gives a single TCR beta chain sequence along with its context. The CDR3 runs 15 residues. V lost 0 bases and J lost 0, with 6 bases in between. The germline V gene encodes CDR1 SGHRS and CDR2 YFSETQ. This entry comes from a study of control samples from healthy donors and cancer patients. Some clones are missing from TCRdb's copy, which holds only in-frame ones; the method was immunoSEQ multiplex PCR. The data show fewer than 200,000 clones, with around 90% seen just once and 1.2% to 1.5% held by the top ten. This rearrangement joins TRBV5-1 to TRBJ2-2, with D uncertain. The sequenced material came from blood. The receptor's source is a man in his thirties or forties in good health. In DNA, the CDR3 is TGCGCCAGCAGCTTGGGGCAGACGAACACCGGGGAGCTGTTTTTT. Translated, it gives CASSLGQTNTGELFF.